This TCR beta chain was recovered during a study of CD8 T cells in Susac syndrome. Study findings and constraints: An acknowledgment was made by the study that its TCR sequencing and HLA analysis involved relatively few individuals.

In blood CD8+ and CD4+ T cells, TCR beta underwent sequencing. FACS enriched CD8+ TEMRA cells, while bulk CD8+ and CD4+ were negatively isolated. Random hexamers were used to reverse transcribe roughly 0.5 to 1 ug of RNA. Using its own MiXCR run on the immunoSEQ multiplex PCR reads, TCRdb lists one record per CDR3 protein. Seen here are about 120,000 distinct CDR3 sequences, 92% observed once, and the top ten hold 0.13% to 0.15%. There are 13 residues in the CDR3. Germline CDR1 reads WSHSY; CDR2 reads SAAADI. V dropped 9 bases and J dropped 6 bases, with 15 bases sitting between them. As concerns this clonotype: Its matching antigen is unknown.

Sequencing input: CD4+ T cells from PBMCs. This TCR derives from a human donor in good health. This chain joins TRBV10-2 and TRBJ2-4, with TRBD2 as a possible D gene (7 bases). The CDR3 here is CASAGGPRNIQYF. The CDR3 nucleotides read TGCGCCAGTGCCGGGGGGCCGAGAAACATTCAGTACTTC.